This T cell receptor (beta chain) was identified in a study of vaccination effects on CD4 cells after COVID-19. Across the whole study: Sample collection from a couple of convalescent patients occurred 16 days and one week before vaccination.

The protocol was immunoSEQ multiplex PCR, while the TCRdb copy is restricted to in-frame clones and leaves out a portion. The sample consists of some 24,000 clones, around 77% of them appearing once. CDR3 size: 13 residues. Germline assignment: CDR1 SGHNT and CDR2 YENEEA. The junction had 6 bases not matched to a gene; V was cut back by 6 bases and J by 9 bases. About this clone itself: Antigen: not known.

Using viral peptide pools, the ViraFEST assay grew out antigen-specific CD4+ T cells prior to sequencing. Once cultured for approximately ten days, the cells underwent separation to obtain CD4+ T cells. Infection dated between March and December 2020, before the Alpha, Beta and Delta variants reached the United States. The source was CD4+ T cells from PBMCs cultured with SARS-CoV-2 spike peptides, collected before COVID-19 vaccination. The chain is built from TRBV11-3 and TRBJ2-4, with TRBD1 identical over 9 bases. This sequence originates from a human donor who had a prior SARS-CoV-2 infection. Here the CDR3 DNA reads TGTGCCAGCAGAAGGACAGGGGACAGCATTCAGTACTTC. Translating it yields CASRRTGDSIQYF.